This T cell receptor (beta chain) was captured in a study of T cells and Merkel cell carcinoma outcomes. TCRdb's table, derived via immunoSEQ multiplex PCR, lists solely in-frame clones and lacks some. The table lists about 6,500 clones, around 91% of them singletons. As concerns this clone: As yet, its antigen is unknown.

Broader study findings: Merkel cell carcinoma outcomes were reportedly predicted by repertoire and T-cell density.

The sequencing sample was made of tumor tissue from Merkel cell carcinoma. The receptor comes from a human donor with Merkel cell carcinoma.

CDR3 in amino acids: CASSPRVSGGLYNEQFF. CDR3 DNA sequence: TGTGCCAGCAGCCCTCGCGTGTCGGGCGGACTTTACAATGAGCAGTTCTTC. The chain is built from TRBV7-6 and TRBJ2-1, with D perhaps TRBD2 (5 bases). Germline CDR1 reads SGHVS; CDR2 reads FNYEAQ. Trimming pared 5 bases from V and 4 bases from J, leaving 21 bases between. This CDR3 spans 17 amino acids.